This T cell receptor beta chain was observed in a study of T cells in Graves' hyperthyroidism and ophthalmopathy. Amplification of TCR beta CDR3 regions used RNA as the template. During a first-round RT-PCR of the TCR CDR3, the HTBI primer set was used. A single record per CDR3 protein comes from TCRdb applying MiXCR to the multiplex PCR reads. This sample yields 400,000 or so distinct CDR3 sequences, of which more than 13% are seen a single time; 28% belongs to the top ten. The diagnoses drew upon clinical symptoms, serum thyroxine and TRAb, thyroid ultrasound and orbital computed tomography. About 10 ml of fresh peripheral blood supplied the PBMCs. The source material was blood. The receptor was derived from a man aged 50 to 60 with Graves' ophthalmopathy.

CDR3 loop: CATSRELNTDTQYF. DNA for the CDR3: TGTGCCACCAGCAGAGAACTCAACACAGATACGCAGTATTTT. This chain links TRBV15 with TRBJ2-3; unclear D gene. V was clipped by 0 bases and J by 2 bases, with 6 bases between them. The CDR3 runs 14 residues. CDR1 and CDR2 from the germline V gene are LNHNV and YYDKDF (reference sequence).